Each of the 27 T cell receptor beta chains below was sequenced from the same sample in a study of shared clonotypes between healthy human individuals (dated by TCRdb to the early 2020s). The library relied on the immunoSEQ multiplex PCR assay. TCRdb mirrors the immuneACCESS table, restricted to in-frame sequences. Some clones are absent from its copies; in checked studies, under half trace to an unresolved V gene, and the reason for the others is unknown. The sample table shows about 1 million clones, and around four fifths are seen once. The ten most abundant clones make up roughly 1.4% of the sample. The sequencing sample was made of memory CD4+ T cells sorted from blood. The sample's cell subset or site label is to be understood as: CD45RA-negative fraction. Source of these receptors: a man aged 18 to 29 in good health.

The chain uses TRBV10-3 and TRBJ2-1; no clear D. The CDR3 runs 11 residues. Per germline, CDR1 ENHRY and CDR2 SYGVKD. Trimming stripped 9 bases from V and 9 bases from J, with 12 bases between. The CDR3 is CAMTSASEQFF. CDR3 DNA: TGTGCCATGACCTCAGCCAGTGAGCAGTTCTTC.

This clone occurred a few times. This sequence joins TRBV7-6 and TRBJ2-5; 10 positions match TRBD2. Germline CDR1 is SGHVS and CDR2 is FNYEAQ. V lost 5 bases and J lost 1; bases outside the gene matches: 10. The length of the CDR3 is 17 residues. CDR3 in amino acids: CASSDTLAGSAQETQYF. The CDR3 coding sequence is TGTGCCAGCAGCGATACACTAGCGGGGAGCGCCCAAGAGACCCAGTACTTC.

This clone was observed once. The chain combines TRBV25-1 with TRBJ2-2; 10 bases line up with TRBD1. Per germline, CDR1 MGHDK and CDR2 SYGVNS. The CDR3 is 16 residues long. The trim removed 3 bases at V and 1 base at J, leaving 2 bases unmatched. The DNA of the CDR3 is TGTGCCAGCAGTGACCGGGACAGGGGGAACACCGGGGAGCTGTTTTTT. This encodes CASSDRDRGNTGELFF. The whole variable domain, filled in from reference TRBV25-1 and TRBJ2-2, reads EADIYQTPRYLVIGTGKKITLECSQTMGHDKMYWYQQDPGMELHLIHYSYGVNSTEKGDLSSESTVSRIRTEHFPLTLESARPSHTSQYLCASSDRDRGNTGELFFGEGSRLTVL.

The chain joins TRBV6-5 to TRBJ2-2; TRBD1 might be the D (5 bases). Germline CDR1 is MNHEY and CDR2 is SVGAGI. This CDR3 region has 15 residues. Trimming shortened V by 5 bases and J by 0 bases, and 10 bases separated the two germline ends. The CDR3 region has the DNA TGTGCCAGCAGTAAGGGGTTCGCGAACACCGGGGAGCTGTTTTTT. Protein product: CASSKGFANTGELFF.

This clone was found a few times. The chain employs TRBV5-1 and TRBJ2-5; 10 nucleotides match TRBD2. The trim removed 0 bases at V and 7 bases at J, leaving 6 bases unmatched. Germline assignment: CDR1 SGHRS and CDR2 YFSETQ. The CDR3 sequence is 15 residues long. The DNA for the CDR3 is TGCGCCAGCAGCTTGGAGGCTAGCGGGAGAGGGACCCAGTACTTC. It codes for CASSLEASGRGTQYF.

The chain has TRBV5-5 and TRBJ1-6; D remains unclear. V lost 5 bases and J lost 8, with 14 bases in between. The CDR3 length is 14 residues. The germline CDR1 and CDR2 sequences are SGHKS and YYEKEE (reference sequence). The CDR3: CASRLMDWDSPLHF. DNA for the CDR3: TGTGCCAGCAGATTAATGGACTGGGATTCACCCCTCCACTTT.

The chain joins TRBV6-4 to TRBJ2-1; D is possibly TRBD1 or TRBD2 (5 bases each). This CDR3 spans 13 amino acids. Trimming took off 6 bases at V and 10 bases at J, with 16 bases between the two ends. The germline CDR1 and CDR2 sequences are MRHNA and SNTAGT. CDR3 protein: CASRSTGLLEQFF. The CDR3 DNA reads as TGTGCCAGCAGAAGTACGGGGCTGCTGGAGCAGTTCTTC.

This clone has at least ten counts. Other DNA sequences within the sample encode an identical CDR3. CDR3 sequence (DNA): TGTGCCAGCTCACCCTCGGGACCCCCCTACGAGCAGTACTTC. As protein: CASSPSGPPYEQYF. The V call is TRBV18, the J call TRBJ2-7, with D perhaps matching TRBD1 or TRBD2 (5 bases each). Germline values: CDR1 KGHSH, CDR2 LQKENI. This CDR3 contains 14 residues. The ends were cut back, 3 bases at V and 2 bases at J, with 11 bases in the middle.

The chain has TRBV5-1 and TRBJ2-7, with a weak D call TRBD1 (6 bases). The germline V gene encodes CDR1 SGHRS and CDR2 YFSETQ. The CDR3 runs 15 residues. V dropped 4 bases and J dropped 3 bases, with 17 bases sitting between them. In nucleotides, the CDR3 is TGCGCCAGCAGCCAAGGACAGAGTTATCTCTACGAGCAGTACTTC. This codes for CASSQGQSYLYEQYF.

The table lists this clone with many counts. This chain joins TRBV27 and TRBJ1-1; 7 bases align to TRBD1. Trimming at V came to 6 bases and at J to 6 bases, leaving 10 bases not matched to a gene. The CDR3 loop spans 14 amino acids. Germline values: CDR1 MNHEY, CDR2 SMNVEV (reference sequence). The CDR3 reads CASSGTGEKPEAFF. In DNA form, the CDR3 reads TGTGCCAGCAGCGGAACAGGGGAGAAACCTGAAGCTTTCTTT.

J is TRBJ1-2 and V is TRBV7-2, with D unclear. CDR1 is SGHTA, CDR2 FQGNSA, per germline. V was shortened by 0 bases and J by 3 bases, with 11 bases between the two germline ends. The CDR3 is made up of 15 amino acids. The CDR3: CASSLAAVGDYGYTF. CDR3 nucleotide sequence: TGTGCCAGCAGCTTAGCTGCCGTTGGGGACTATGGCTACACCTTC.

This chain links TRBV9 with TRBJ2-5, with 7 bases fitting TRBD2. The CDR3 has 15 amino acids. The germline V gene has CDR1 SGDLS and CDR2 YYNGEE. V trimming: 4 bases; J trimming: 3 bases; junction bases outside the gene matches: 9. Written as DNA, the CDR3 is TGTGCCAGCAGCTGGTCGGGAGGCGGGAAAGAGACCCAGTACTTC. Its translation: CASSWSGGGKETQYF.

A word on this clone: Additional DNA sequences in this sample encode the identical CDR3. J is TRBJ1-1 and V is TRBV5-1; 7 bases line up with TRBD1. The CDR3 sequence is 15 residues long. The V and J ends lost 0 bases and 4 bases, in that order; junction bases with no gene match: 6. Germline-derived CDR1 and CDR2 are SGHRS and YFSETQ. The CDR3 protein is CASSLGQGGSTEAFF. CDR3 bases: TGCGCCAGCAGCTTGGGACAGGGTGGGAGCACTGAAGCTTTCTTT.

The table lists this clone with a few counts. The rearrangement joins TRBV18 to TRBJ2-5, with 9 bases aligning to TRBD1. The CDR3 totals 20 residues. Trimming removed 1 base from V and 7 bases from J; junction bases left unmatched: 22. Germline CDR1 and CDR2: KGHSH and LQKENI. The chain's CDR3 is CASSPLRTKRTGVTEGTQYF. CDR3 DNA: TGTGCCAGCTCACCACTTCGGACTAAAAGGACAGGGGTCACAGAAGGGACCCAGTACTTC. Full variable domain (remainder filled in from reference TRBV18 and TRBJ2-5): NAGVMQNPRHLVRRRGQEARLRCSPMKGHSHVYWYRQLPEEGLKFMVYLQKENIIDESGMPKERFSAEFPKEGPSILRIQQVVRGDSAAYFCASSPLRTKRTGVTEGTQYFGPGTRLLVL.

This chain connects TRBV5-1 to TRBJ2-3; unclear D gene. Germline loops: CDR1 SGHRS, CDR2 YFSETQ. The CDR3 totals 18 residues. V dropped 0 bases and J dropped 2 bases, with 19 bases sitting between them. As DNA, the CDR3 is TGCGCCAGCAGCTTGGGGTTCGGCGGCGCCAAGCTCACAGATACGCAGTATTTT. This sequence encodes CASSLGFGGAKLTDTQYF.

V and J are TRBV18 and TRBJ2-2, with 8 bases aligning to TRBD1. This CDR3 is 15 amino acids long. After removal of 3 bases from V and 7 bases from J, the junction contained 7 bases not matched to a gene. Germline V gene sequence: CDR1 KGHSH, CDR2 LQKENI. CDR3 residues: CASSPQAGGNGELFF. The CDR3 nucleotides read TGTGCCAGCTCACCCCAGGCAGGGGGCAACGGGGAGCTGTTTTTT.

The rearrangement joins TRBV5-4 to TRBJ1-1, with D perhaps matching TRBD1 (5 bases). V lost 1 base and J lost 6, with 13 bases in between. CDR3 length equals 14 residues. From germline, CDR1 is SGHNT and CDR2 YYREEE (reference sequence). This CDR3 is CASSLYSGSPEAFF. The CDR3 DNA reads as TGTGCCAGCAGCTTGTATTCAGGGTCGCCTGAAGCTTTCTTT.

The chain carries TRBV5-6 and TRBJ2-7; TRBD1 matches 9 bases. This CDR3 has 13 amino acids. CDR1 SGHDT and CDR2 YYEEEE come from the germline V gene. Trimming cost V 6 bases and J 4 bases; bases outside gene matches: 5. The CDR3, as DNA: TGTGCCAGCAAAACACAGGGGGCTTACGAGCAGTACTTC. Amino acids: CASKTQGAYEQYF.

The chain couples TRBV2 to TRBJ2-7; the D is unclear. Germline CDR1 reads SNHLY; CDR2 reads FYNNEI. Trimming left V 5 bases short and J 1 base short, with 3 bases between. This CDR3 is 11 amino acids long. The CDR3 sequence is CASSISYEQYF. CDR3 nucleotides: TGTGCCAGCAGTATTTCCTACGAGCAGTACTTC.

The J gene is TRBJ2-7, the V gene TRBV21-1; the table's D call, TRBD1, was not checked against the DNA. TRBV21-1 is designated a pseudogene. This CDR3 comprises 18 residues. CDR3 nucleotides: TGTGCCAGCAGCAACTCCCGGGACAGGGAATGCGGACCCTACGAGCAGTACTTC. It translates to CASSNSRDRECGPYEQYF.

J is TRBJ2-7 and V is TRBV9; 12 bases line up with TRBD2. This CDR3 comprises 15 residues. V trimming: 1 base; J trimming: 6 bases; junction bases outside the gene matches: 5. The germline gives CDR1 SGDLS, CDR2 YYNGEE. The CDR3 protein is CASSVTGLAGSEQYF. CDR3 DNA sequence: TGTGCCAGCAGCGTAACCGGACTAGCGGGGAGCGAGCAGTACTTC.

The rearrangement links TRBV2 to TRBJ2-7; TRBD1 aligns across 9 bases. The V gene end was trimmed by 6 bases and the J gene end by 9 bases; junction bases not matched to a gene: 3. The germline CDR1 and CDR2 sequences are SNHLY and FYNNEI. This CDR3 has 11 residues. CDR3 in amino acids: CASRLDRGQYF. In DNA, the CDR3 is TGTGCCAGCAGGTTGGACAGGGGGCAGTACTTC.

The DNA for the CDR3 is TGTGCCAGCAGTTTAGGCCCCAGAAACACCATATATTTT. Translating it yields CASSLGPRNTIYF. The V gene is TRBV28, the J gene TRBJ1-3, with D hard to call. The V end was cut by 2 bases, the J end by 5 bases, with 7 bases between. Germline CDR1 reads MDHEN; CDR2 reads SYDVKM. The CDR3 is 13 amino acids.

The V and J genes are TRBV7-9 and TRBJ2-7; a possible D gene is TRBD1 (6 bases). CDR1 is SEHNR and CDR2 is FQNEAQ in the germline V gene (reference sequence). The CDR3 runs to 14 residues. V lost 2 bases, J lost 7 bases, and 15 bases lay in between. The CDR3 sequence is CASSLTQGYGEQYF. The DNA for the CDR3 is TGTGCCAGCAGCTTAACACAGGGATACGGGGAGCAGTACTTC.

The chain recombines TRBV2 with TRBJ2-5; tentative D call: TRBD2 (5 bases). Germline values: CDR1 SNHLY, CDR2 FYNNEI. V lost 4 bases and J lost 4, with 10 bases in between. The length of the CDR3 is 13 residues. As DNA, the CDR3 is TGTGCCAGCAGTGGGCCGGCGGGAGAGACCCAGTACTTC. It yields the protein CASSGPAGETQYF.

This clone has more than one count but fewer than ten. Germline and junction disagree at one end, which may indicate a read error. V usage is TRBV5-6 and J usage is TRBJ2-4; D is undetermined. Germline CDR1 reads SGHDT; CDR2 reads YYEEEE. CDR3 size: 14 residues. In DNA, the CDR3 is TGTGCCAGCAGCTTGTGGGCAGCCCAAAACATTCAGTACTTC. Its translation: CASSLWAAQNIQYF.

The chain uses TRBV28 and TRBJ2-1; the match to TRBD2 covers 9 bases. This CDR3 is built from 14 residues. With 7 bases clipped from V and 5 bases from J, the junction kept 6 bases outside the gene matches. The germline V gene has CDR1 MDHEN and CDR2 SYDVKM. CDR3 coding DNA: TGTGCCAGCACAGGAGCGGGGGGAAACAATGAGCAGTTCTTC. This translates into CASTGAGGNNEQFF. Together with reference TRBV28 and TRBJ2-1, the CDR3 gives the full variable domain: DVKVTQSSRYLVKRTGEKVFLECVQDMDHENMFWYRQDPGLGLRLIYFSYDVKMKEKGDIPEGYSVSREKKERFSLILESASTNQTSMYLCASTGAGGNNEQFFGPGTRLTVL.